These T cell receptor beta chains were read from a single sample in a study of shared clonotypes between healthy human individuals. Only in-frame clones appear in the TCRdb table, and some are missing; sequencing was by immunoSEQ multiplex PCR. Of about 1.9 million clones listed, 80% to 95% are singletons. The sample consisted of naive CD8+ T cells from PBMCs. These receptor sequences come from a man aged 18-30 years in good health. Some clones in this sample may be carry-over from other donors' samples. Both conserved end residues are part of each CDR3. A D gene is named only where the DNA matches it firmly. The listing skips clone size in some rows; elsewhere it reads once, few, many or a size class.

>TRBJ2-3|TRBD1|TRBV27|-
TGTGCCAGCAGTTCTGGACAGGGAGTTTTTGGTACGCAGTATTTT
CASSSGQGVFGTQYF
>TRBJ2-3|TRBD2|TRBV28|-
TGTGCCAGCAGCCATCGGGCGGGAGGGGTAGATACGCAGTATTTT
CASSHRAGGVDTQYF
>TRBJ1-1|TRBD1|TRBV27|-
TGTGCCAGCAGTCTAACAGGGGTGAACACTGAAGCTTTCTTT
CASSLTGVNTEAFF
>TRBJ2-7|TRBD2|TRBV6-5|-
TGTGCCAGCAGTGTGACTAGCGGCTGGGGCTACGAGCAGTACTTC
CASSVTSGWGYEQYF
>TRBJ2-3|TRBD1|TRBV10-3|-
TGTGCCATCAGTGAGTGGACAGGGGGGACAGATACGCAGTATTTT
CAISEWTGGTDTQYF
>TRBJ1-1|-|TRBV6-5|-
TGTGCCAGCAGTTATTCCCCCGAAACTGAAGCTTTCTTT
CASSYSPETEAFF
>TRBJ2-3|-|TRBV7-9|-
TGTGCCAGCAGAAGAGAAGGGGCCACAGATACGCAGTATTTT
CASRREGATDTQYF
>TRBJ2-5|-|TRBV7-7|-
TGTGCCAGCAGCTTAAATGAAGACAGCCTCTCGACCCAGTACTTC
CASSLNEDSLSTQYF
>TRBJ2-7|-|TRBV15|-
TGTGCCACCAGCAGGGTAAGGAACGAGCAGTACTTC
CATSRVRNEQYF
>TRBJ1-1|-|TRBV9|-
TGTGCCAGCAGCCCGACGGTCAAAGCGAAGTGGAACACTGAAGCTTTCTTT
CASSPTVKAKWNTEAFF
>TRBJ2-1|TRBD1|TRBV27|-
TGTGCCAGTTCCCGGGACAGGGGATACAATGAGCAGTTCTTC
CASSRDRGYNEQFF
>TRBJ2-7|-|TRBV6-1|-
TGTGCCAGCAGTGACCCGGGACTTTTTTACGAGCAGTACTTC
CASSDPGLFYEQYF
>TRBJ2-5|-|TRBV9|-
TGTGCCAGCAGCGTAGGGTGGAGAGAGGGAGAGACCCAGTACTTC
CASSVGWREGETQYF
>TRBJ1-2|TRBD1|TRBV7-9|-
TGTGCCAGCAGCTCGGGGGGGACAGGGAACTATGGCTACACCTTC
CASSSGGTGNYGYTF
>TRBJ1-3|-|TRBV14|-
TGTGCCAGCAGCCAACTCCGGGACGGCTCTGGAAACACCATATATTTT
CASSQLRDGSGNTIYF
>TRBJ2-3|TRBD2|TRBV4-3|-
TGCGCCAGCAGAAAGACTAGCGGGAGGGCCGCAGATACGCAGTATTTT
CASRKTSGRAADTQYF
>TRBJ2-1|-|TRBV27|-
TGTGCCAGCAGTTTATCTAGCTACAATGAGCAGTTCTTC
CASSLSSYNEQFF
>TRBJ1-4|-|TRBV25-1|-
TGTGCCAGCAGGGCCCCTTGGGGGGGCGGAACTAATGAAAAACTGTTTTTT
CASRAPWGGGTNEKLFF
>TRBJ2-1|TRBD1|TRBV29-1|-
TGCAGCGTCCCCTGGGGGACAGGGGGAGAATACAATGAGCAGTTCTTC
CSVPWGTGGEYNEQFF
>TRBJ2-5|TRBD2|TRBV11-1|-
TGTGCCAGCAGCTTTCGGCTAGCGGGGGTCTACCAAGAGACCCAGTACTTC
CASSFRLAGVYQETQYF
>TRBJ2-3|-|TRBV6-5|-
TGTGCCAGCAGTTACTCGAACAGGTATACAGATACGCAGTATTTT
CASSYSNRYTDTQYF
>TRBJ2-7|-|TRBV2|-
TGTGCCAGCAGTGAATATTCGTACGGCTACGAGCAGTACTTC
CASSEYSYGYEQYF
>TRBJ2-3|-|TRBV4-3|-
TGCGCCAGCAGCATCCGGGACTCCCTAGTGGATACGCAGTATTTT
CASSIRDSLVDTQYF
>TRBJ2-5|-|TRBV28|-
TGTGCCAGCAGCCTGGGGTCCGGGACAGCGGGCGAGACCCAGTACTTC
CASSLGSGTAGETQYF
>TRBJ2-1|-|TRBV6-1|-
TGTGCCAGCAGTGCCGTAAATAGAGGGGTCAGCTCCTACAATGAGCAGTTCTTC
CASSAVNRGVSSYNEQFF
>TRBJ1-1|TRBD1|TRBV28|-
TGTGCCAGCAGCGATTCGGACAGGGGACGCGCTTTCTTT
CASSDSDRGRAFF
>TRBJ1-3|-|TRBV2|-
TGTGCCAGCTTGGGGGGACCCTCTGGAAACACCATATATTTT
CASLGGPSGNTIYF
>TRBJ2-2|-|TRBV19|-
TGTGCCAGTAGTATATTGGAGACCGGGGAGCTGTTTTTT
CASSILETGELFF
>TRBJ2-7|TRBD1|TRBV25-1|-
TGTGCCAGCAGTGAATTTGGGACAGGGAGCTCCTACGAGCAGTACTTC
CASSEFGTGSSYEQYF
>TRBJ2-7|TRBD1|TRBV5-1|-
TGCGCCAGCAGTGATTTACCTTCCGGGACAGGGATCCACGAGCAGTACTTC
CASSDLPSGTGIHEQYF
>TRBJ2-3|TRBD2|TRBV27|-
TGTGCCAGCAGTCCGTACCACTCGGGACTAGCGGAGAGCACAGATACGCAGTATTTT
CASSPYHSGLAESTDTQYF
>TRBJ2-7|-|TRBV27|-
TGTGCCAGCAGAAAAACTATTCGCGAGCAGTACTTC
CASRKTIREQYF
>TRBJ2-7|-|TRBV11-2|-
TGTGCCAGCAGCTTAGGGAGCAGATCCTACGAGCAGTACTTC
CASSLGSRSYEQYF
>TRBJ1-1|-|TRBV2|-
TGTGCCAGCAGAAGCGGGAGCACTGAAGCTTTCTTT
CASRSGSTEAFF
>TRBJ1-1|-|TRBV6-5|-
TGTGCCAGCCGGGGGTTAGGGGAGAACACTGAAGCTTTCTTT
CASRGLGENTEAFF
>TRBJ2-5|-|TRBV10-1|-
TGCGCCAGCAGTGAACGAAGGGGGGAGGAGACCCAGTACTTC
CASSERRGEETQYF
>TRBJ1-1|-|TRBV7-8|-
TGTGCCAGCAGCCTATCTGGGCAGGGGTCTCCAGAAGCTTTCTTT
CASSLSGQGSPEAFF
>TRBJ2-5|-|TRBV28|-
TGTGCCAGCAGACACCCCAGAGAAGTGCAAGAGACCCAGTACTTC
CASRHPREVQETQYF
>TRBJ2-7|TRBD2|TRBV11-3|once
TGTGCCAGCAGCCGCACTAGCGGGAGGGACGAGCAGTACTTC
CASSRTSGRDEQYF
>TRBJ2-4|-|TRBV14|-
TGTGCCAGCAGCCCCCGGGGTGCAGCCAAAAACATTCAGTACTTC
CASSPRGAAKNIQYF
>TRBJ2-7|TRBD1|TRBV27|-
TGTGCCAGCAGTCCCGACCCCGACAGGGAAGTGTTCGACGAGCAGTACTTC
CASSPDPDREVFDEQYF
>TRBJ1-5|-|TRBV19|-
TGTGCCAGTAGTATAGATAGGGAGGGATTCCAGCCCCAGCATTTT
CASSIDREGFQPQHF
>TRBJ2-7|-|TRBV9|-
TGTGCCAGCAGCGCGCGAGGGACACCCTCCTACGAGCAGTACTTC
CASSARGTPSYEQYF
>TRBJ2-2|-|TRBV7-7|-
TGTGCCAGCAGCTCGTCCGGGGGAGCGACAGGGCTCTTCGGGGAGCTGTTTTTT
CASSSSGGATGLFGELFF
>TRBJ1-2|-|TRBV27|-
TGTGCCAGCAGTTTGCGGTTGGACTATGGCTACACCTTC
CASSLRLDYGYTF
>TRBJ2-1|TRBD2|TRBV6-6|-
TGTGCCAGCAGTCTGACTAGCGGGAGCTACAATGAGCAGTTCTTC
CASSLTSGSYNEQFF
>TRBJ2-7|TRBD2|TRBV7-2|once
TGTGCCAGCAGCCACGGACTAGCGGGATACGAGCAGTACTTC
CASSHGLAGYEQYF
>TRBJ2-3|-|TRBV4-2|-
TGTGCCAGCAGCCAAGAACGGTCGGAGTCGACAGATACGCAGTATTTT
CASSQERSESTDTQYF
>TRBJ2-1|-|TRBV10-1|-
TGCGCCAGCAGTTCGCCTCGTGACGGACTCAATGAGCAGTTCTTC
CASSSPRDGLNEQFF
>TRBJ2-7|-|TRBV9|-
TGTGCCAGCAGCCCCAACCCCTCCTACGAGCAGTACTTC
CASSPNPSYEQYF
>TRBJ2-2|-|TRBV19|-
TGTGCCAGCTGGGGGCAGTCCAACACCGGGGAGCTGTTTTTT
CASWGQSNTGELFF